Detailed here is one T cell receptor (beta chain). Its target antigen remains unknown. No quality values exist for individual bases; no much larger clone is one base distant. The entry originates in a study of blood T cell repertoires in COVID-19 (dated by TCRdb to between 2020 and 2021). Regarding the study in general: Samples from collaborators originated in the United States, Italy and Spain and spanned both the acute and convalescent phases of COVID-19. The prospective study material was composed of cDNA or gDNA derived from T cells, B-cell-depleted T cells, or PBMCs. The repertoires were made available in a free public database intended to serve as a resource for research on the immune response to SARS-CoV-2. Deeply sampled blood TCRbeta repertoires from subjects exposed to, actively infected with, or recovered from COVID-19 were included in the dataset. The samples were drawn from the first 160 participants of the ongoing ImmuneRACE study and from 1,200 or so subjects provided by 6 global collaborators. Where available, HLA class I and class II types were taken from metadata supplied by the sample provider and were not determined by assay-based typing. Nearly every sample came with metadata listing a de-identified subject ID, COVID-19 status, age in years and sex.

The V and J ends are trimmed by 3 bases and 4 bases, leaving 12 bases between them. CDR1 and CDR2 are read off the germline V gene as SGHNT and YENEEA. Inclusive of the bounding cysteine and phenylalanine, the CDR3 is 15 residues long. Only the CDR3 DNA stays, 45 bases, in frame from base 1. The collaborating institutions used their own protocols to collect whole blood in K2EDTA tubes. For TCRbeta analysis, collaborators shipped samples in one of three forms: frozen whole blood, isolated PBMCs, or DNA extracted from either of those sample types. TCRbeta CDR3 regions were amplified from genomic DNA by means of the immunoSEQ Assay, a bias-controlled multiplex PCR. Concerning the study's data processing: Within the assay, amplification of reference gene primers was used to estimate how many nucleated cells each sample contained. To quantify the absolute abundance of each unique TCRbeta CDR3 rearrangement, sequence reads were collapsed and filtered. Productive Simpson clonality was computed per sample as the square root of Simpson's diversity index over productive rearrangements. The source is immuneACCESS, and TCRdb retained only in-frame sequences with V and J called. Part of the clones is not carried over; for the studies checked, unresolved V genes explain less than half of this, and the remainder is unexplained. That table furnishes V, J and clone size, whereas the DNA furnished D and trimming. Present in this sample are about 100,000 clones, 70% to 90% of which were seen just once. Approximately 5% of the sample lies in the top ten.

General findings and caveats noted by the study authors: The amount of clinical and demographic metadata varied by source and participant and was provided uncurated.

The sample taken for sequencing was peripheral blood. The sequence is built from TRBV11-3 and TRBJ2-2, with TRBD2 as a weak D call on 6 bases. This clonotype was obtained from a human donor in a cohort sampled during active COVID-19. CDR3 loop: CASSLGRGFTGELFF. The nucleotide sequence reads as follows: TGTGCCAGCAGCTTGGGGCGGGGCTTCACCGGGGAGCTGTTTTTT. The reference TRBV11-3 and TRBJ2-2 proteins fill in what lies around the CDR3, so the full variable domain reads EAGVVQSPRYKIIEKKQPVAFWCNPISGHNTLYWYLQNLGQGPELLIRYENEEAVDDSQLPKDRFSAERLKGVDSTLKIQPAELGDSAVYLCASSLGRGFTGELFFGEGSRLTVL.